The 22 T cell receptor beta chains below all came from one sample that was sequenced in a study of T cell responses to AZD1222 COVID-19 vaccine (dated by TCRdb to about 2021). The library was made by the immunoSEQ multiplex PCR assay. The immuneACCESS repertoire file appears here via TCRdb, limited to in-frame rearrangements. These files lack a portion of the clones; in checked studies, under half of the deficit traces to unresolved V genes, and the cause of the others is not known. This sample has roughly 180,000 clones in its table, and around 93% of those were observed once. Roughly 9.2% of the sample is taken by the ten largest. The meaning of the sample's time point label: baseline before first vaccination. Sequenced here: peripheral blood, sampled on day 0 of AZD1222 vaccination. These receptors all come from an adult in good health.

The gene calls are TRBV18 and TRBJ1-2, with 7 bases identical to TRBD1. In germline, CDR1 is KGHSH, CDR2 LQKENI. V dropped 2 bases and J dropped 0; count of bases not matched to a gene: 6. The CDR3 length is 16 residues. The CDR3 region is CASSPLPGTANYGYTF. CDR3 DNA: TGTGCCAGCTCACCATTGCCCGGGACAGCTAACTATGGCTACACCTTC.

This clone was seen once. The gene calls are TRBV6-2 or TRBV6-3 and TRBJ1-5, with D possibly matching TRBD1 (5 bases). Trimming shortened V by 6 bases and J by 4 bases, and 16 bases separated the two germline ends. This CDR3 is built from 15 residues. Germline CDR1 and CDR2: MNHEY and SVGEGT. The DNA for the CDR3 is TGTGCCAGCAGCACCACCGGGACGAGGAATCAGCCCCAGCATTTT. Protein sequence: CASSTTGTRNQPQHF.

The rearrangement links TRBV7-9 to TRBJ2-1; 10 bases are shared with TRBD1. The CDR3 spans 14 residues. Losses at the gene ends were 5 bases for V and 8 bases for J; bases not matched to a gene: 6. Germline values: CDR1 SEHNR, CDR2 FQNEAQ (reference sequence). Here the CDR3 reads CASSLPDRGDEQFF. In DNA, the CDR3 is TGTGCCAGCAGCCTACCGGACAGGGGGGATGAGCAGTTCTTC.

The chain combines TRBV30 with TRBJ2-4; D tentatively reads TRBD1 or TRBD2 (6 bases each). CDR3 size: 15 residues. The V end lost 0 bases, the J end lost 0 bases, and 9 bases lay between the germline ends. The germline V gene has CDR1 GTSNPN and CDR2 SVGIG (reference sequence). The chain's CDR3 is CAWSVQGLAKNIQYF. The CDR3 bases are TGTGCCTGGAGTGTACAGGGACTAGCCAAAAACATTCAGTACTTC.

Comments on this clone: The limits of the CDR3 on the DNA are not certain, so only TCRdb's listed CDR3 is given. This chain links TRBV6-5 with TRBJ2-5; the DNA was not used to check the table's D call, TRBD2. Germline-derived CDR1 and CDR2 are MNHEY and SVGAGI. 11 amino acids form the CDR3, both terminal residues included. The CDR3: CASSSSETQYF.

This chain joins TRBV6-1 and TRBJ2-7; D may be TRBD1 or TRBD2 (6 bases each). Germline V gene data show CDR1 as MNHNS and CDR2 as SASEGT. V gave up 3 bases and J gave up 3 bases, with 9 bases separating them. This CDR3 is 13 amino acids long. CDR3 loop: CASSDRGGYEQYF. CDR3 nucleotides: TGTGCCAGCAGTGACAGGGGAGGCTACGAGCAGTACTTC.

The rearrangement uses TRBV6-5 and TRBJ1-3; perhaps TRBD1 as D (5 bases). Trimming shortened V by 5 bases and J by 0 bases, and 8 bases separated the two germline ends. This CDR3 has 14 residues. Germline V gene lookup returns CDR1 MNHEY and CDR2 SVGAGI. This CDR3 reads CASSPGFSGNTIYF. The CDR3 nucleotides read TGTGCCAGCAGTCCAGGGTTCTCTGGAAACACCATATATTTT.

CDR3 loop: CASSLAGGRSSYNEQFF. The CDR3 DNA sequence: TGTGCCAGCAGCTTAGCGGGAGGTAGGAGCTCCTACAATGAGCAGTTCTTC. V usage is TRBV11-3 and J usage is TRBJ2-1; TRBD2 matches at 7 bases. V shed 1 base, J shed 0 bases, and the junction held 6 bases outside the gene matches. CDR3 length: 17 amino acids. From germline, CDR1 is SGHNT and CDR2 YENEEA.

The genes are TRBV2 and TRBJ1-6; possibly TRBD1 for D (5 bases). The germline V gene has CDR1 SNHLY and CDR2 FYNNEI. V dropped 8 bases and J dropped 0 bases, with 11 bases sitting between them. The CDR3 consists of 15 residues. The CDR3: CASGDRSSYNSPLHF. CDR3 bases: TGTGCCAGCGGGGACCGGAGCTCCTATAATTCACCCCTCCACTTT.

J is TRBJ1-3 and V is TRBV6-5; D possibly corresponds to TRBD1 (6 bases). V lost 5 bases and J 8 bases, leaving 19 bases between the germline ends. CDR1 is MNHEY and CDR2 is SVGAGI in the germline V gene. This CDR3 has 15 residues. In nucleotides, the CDR3 is TGTGCCAGCAGTACAGGGATCGCCCGGACGGACACCATATATTTT. Its translation is CASSTGIARTDTIYF.

In this sample, this clone turned up a few times. The V gene is TRBV9, the J gene TRBJ1-6; maybe TRBD1 (5 bases). The V end was cut by 3 bases, the J end by 16 bases, with 14 bases between. This CDR3 spans 12 amino acids. From germline, CDR1 is SGDLS and CDR2 YYNGEE. CDR3 sequence reads: CASSGRSEGLHF. The CDR3 DNA follows: TGTGCCAGCAGCGGACGCAGCGAGGGGCTCCACTTT.

This chain links TRBV19 with TRBJ2-1; 14 positions match TRBD2. Looked up from germline, CDR1 is LNHDA and CDR2 is SQIVND (reference sequence). V lost 7 bases, J lost 2 bases, and 7 bases stayed unmatched. This CDR3 has 17 amino acids. The CDR3 nucleotides are TGTGCCAGTACGGGACTAGCGGGAGAAACCACCTACAATGAGCAGTTCTTC. Translation gives CASTGLAGETTYNEQFF.

The genes are TRBV28 and TRBJ2-1; possible D gene TRBD2, 5 bases. The ends were cut back, 5 bases at V and 8 bases at J, with 16 bases in the middle. This CDR3 spans 14 amino acids. Germline CDR1 MDHEN, CDR2 SYDVKM. The CDR3 sequence: CASSPRGYGDEQFF. The CDR3 DNA reads as TGTGCCAGCAGTCCCCGAGGGTACGGGGATGAGCAGTTCTTC.

CDR3 DNA: TGTGCCAGCAGTGAAGTGTGGAGACAGGGCGGGAAGGAGACCCAGTACTTC. It yields the protein CASSEVWRQGGKETQYF. This chain joins TRBV6-1 and TRBJ2-5, with a possible D match to TRBD1 (7 bases). CDR3 length: 17 residues. Germline CDR1 and CDR2: MNHNS and SASEGT. The V gene lost 1 base and the J gene lost 5 bases, with 20 bases spanning the gap.

The rearrangement uses TRBV7-2 and TRBJ2-5, with TRBD2 matching over 12 bases. Germline CDR1 and CDR2: SGHTA and FQGNSA. Trimming at V came to 5 bases and at J to 4 bases, leaving 11 bases not matched to a gene. There are 17 residues in the CDR3. The CDR3 reads CASSPGTSGPPVETQYF. The DNA for the CDR3 is TGTGCCAGCAGCCCTGGGACTAGCGGGCCTCCGGTAGAGACCCAGTACTTC.

This chain joins TRBV6-6 and TRBJ2-7; D might be TRBD2 (6 bases). Trimming shortened V by 3 bases and J by 4 bases, and 13 bases separated the two germline ends. The V gene's germline CDR1 is MNHNY and CDR2 SVGAGI (reference sequence). The CDR3 has 14 residues. The CDR3 DNA follows: TGTGCCAGCAGTTATCAAGGAGGGCAATACGAGCAGTACTTC. As protein: CASSYQGGQYEQYF.

The chain carries TRBV6-1 and TRBJ1-1; D is perhaps TRBD1 (5 bases). This CDR3 comprises 14 residues. CDR1 and CDR2 (germline): MNHNS, SASEGT. Deletions cut 2 bases from V and 5 bases from J, with 12 bases between. The CDR3 protein is CASSEPGTRTEAFF. The CDR3 DNA follows: TGTGCCAGCAGTGAACCCGGGACGCGTACTGAAGCTTTCTTT.

A word on this clone: The junction differs from germline at one of its ends, possibly a read error. J is TRBJ1-6 and V is TRBV6-1; D call uncertain. CDR3 length equals 12 residues. Germline loops: CDR1 MNHNS, CDR2 SASEGT. The CDR3: CASREGYSPLHF. The CDR3 nucleotides read TGTGCCAGCAGGGAAGGGTATTCACCCCTCCACTTT.

The chain joins TRBV4-1 to TRBJ1-1; no reliable D call. Per the germline V gene, CDR1 is MGHRA and CDR2 is YSYEKL. There are 16 residues in the CDR3. Trimming stripped 2 bases from V and 4 bases from J, with 17 bases between. The CDR3 sequence: CASSQKPTGSTTEAFF. CDR3 DNA: TGCGCCAGCAGCCAAAAGCCCACCGGGTCCACCACTGAAGCTTTCTTT.

The CDR3 sequence is CASSLDSPYNEQFF. The CDR3 DNA sequence: TGTGCCAGCAGCCTCGACAGCCCCTACAATGAGCAGTTCTTC. The genes are TRBV11-2 and TRBJ2-1; D perhaps matches TRBD1 (5 bases). This CDR3 contains 14 residues. The V gene's germline CDR1 is SGHAT and CDR2 FQNNGV. The V gene lost 5 bases and the J gene lost 2 bases, with 10 bases spanning the gap. Using reference TRBV11-2 and TRBJ2-1 for the parts outside the CDR3, the full variable domain is EAGVAQSPRYKIIEKRQSVAFWCNPISGHATLYWYQQILGQGPKLLIQFQNNGVVDDSQLPKDRFSAERLKGVDSTLKIQPAKLEDSAVYLCASSLDSPYNEQFFGPGTRLTVL.

The chain joins TRBV4-3 to TRBJ1-1; no clear D gene. Germline loops: CDR1 LGHNA, CDR2 YSLEER. Trimming stripped 1 base from V and 1 base from J, with 13 bases between. The CDR3 contains 16 residues. The CDR3, as DNA: TGCGCCAGCAGCCAAGGGTTTGGAAGAACGAACACTGAAGCTTTCTTT. Its protein is CASSQGFGRTNTEAFF.

CDR3 coding DNA: TGTGCCAGCATGAAGAGACCCGCGCGACAGGAAGACGCAACTAATGAAAAACTGTTTTTT. Protein sequence: CASMKRPARQEDATNEKLFF. The genes are TRBV27 and TRBJ1-4; the D gene is possibly TRBD1 (6 bases). V dropped 7 bases and J dropped 0 bases, with 27 bases sitting between them. This CDR3 has 20 residues. Germline V gene data show CDR1 as MNHEY and CDR2 as SMNVEV (reference sequence).